Detailed here is one T cell receptor beta chain. The antigen remains undetermined. Profiled with immunoSEQ multiplex PCR; TCRdb holds only in-frame clones, not every one. The table shows about 33,000 clones, with roughly 90% occurring only once. This record comes from a study of T cells in narcolepsy. Across the whole study: Healthy controls were enrolled alongside patients with narcolepsy type 1 or type 2. Overall study results and limits: Autoreactive clonotypes reportedly recurred in blood of same and different patients, not controls. Some memory CD4+ repertoires had no autoreactive clone sequences. Comparing one patient's CSF and blood CD4+ clonotypes highlighted HCRT- and TRIB2-specific autoreactive clonotypes.

Sequences were obtained from CD45RA- memory CD4+ T cells from PBMCs. This TCR derives from a human donor with narcolepsy.

The CDR3 here is CASRDRQGNTEAFF. The DNA for the CDR3 is TGTGCCAGCCGAGATAGACAGGGGAACACTGAAGCTTTCTTT. The J gene is TRBJ1-1, the V gene TRBV6-1; 7 bases are a match to TRBD1. The CDR3 runs to 14 residues. The germline gives CDR1 MNHNS, CDR2 SASEGT. V was clipped by 8 bases and J by 1 base; unmatched bases: 7.